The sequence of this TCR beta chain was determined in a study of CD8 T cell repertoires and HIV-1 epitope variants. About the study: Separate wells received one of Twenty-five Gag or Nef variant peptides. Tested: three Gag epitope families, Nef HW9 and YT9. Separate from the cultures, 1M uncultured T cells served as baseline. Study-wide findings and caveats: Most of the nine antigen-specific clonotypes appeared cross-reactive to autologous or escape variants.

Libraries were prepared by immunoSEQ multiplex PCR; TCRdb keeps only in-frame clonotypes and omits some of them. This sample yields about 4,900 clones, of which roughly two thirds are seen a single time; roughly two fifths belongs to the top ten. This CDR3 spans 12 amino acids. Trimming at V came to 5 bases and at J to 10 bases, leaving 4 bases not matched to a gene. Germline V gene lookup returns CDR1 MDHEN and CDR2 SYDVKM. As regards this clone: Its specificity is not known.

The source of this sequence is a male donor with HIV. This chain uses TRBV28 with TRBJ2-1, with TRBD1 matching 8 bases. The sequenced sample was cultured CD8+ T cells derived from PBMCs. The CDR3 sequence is CASSMTGDEQFF. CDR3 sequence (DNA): TGTGCCAGCAGTATGACAGGGGACGAGCAGTTCTTC.